This entry lists 4 T cell receptor beta chains sequenced from one sample in a study of blood T cell repertoires in COVID-19. The table came from immunoSEQ multiplex PCR; TCRdb's copy has only in-frame clones and leaves some out. Counted here are about 100,000 clones, about four fifths occurring once; the ten biggest clones make up more than 4%. Specimen: peripheral blood. The receptors originated from a human donor in a cohort sampled during active COVID-19.

Notes on this clone: This CDR3 is also generated by other DNA sequences in the sample. The J gene is TRBJ2-1, the V gene TRBV19, with D perhaps TRBD2 (5 bases). Trimming took off 5 bases at V and 7 bases at J, with 9 bases between the two ends. Germline-derived CDR1 and CDR2 are LNHDA and SQIVND (reference sequence). CDR3 length equals 12 residues. CDR3 DNA sequence: TGTGCCAGTAGTGGGAGAGGGAATGAGCAGTTCTTC. This sequence encodes CASSGRGNEQFF.

This rearrangement joins TRBV2 to TRBJ1-1; 7 positions agree with TRBD1. Germline loops: CDR1 SNHLY, CDR2 FYNNEI. After removal of 1 base from V and 1 base from J, the junction contained 3 bases not matched to a gene. The CDR3 is 15 residues long. The CDR3 is CASSEVGTANTEAFF. DNA for the CDR3: TGTGCCAGCAGTGAAGTCGGGACAGCGAACACTGAAGCTTTCTTT. Complete variable domain (other parts from reference TRBV2 and TRBJ1-1): EPEVTQTPSHQVTQMGQEVILRCVPISNHLYFYWYRQILGQKVEFLVSFYNNEISEKSEIFDDQFSVERPDGSNFTLKIRSTKLEDSAMYFCASSEVGTANTEAFFGQGTRLTVV.

This chain links TRBV19 with TRBJ1-2, with D uncertain. V was cut by 6 bases and J by 2 bases, with 10 bases left in between. CDR1 and CDR2 from the germline V gene are LNHDA and SQIVND (reference sequence). This CDR3 region has 13 residues. CDR3 DNA: TGTGCCAGTAGACTAGACACCAACTATGGCTACACCTTC. Translating gives CASRLDTNYGYTF.

The genes are TRBV28 and TRBJ2-1; 13 positions agree with TRBD2. The ends lost 6 bases at V and 7 bases at J; junction bases unmatched: 6. The CDR3 totals 15 residues. Germline V gives CDR1 MDHEN, CDR2 SYDVKM. CDR3 residues: CASSAGLAGENEQFF. The CDR3 bases are TGTGCCAGCAGCGCAGGACTAGCGGGAGAGAATGAGCAGTTCTTC.